A single sample is the source of the 2 T cell receptor beta chains below, sequenced in a study of blood T cells in healthy people across ages. Together with a sample-barcoded 5' primer, a J-beta primer mix was included in a second PCR lasting about 7 to 11 cycles. TCRdb re-derived calls from the 5' RACE reads in MiXCR, one entry per CDR3 protein. This table has around 1,500,000 distinct CDR3 sequences, approximately 30% appearing once. The source material was blood. All receptors derive from a woman aged 25-40 years in good health.

Notes on this clonotype: At one end the junction does not follow the germline gene, possibly because of a read error. The chain joins TRBV6-2 or TRBV6-3 to TRBJ1-1; 7 bases map to TRBD1. Per the germline V gene, CDR1 is MNHEY and CDR2 is SVGEGT. The length of the CDR3 is 15 residues. DNA of the CDR3: TGTGCCAGCAGGTACTCAGGGACAGTGAGCACTGAAGCTTTCTTT. As protein: CASRYSGTVSTEAFF.

This clonotype was detected ten times or more. The gene calls are TRBV7-2 and TRBJ2-5; no clear D. Germline V gene sequence: CDR1 SGHTA, CDR2 FQGNSA. The CDR3 has 18 residues. Trimming removed 3 bases from V and 0 bases from J, with 20 bases in between. CDR3 amino acids: CASSFVMVGLPYQETQYF. The CDR3 DNA reads TGTGCCAGCAGCTTTGTCATGGTGGGATTACCTTACCAAGAGACCCAGTACTTC.